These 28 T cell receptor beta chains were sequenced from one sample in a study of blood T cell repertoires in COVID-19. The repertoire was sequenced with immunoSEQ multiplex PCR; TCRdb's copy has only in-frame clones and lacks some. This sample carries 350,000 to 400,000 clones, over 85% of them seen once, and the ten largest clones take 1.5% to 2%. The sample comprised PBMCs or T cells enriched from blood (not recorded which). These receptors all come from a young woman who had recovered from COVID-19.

CDR3 in DNA: TGTGCCAGCAGCCTAAGGGCGGGGAACACTGAAGCTTTCTTT. Protein product: CASSLRAGNTEAFF. The chain recombines TRBV7-3 with TRBJ1-1; D ambiguous. CDR3 length: 14 residues. With 5 bases removed from V and 1 base from J, the gap between germline ends came to 11 bases. Germline V gene sequence: CDR1 SGHTA, CDR2 FQGTGA.

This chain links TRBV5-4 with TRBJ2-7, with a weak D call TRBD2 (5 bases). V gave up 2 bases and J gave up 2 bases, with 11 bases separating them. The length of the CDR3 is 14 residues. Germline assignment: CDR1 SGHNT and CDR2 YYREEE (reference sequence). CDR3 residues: CASSFGVEAYEQYF. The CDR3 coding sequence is TGTGCCAGCAGCTTCGGCGTGGAGGCCTACGAGCAGTACTTC.

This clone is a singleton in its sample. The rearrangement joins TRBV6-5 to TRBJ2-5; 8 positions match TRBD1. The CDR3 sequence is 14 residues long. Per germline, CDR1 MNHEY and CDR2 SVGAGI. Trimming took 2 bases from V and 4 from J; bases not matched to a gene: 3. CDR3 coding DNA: TGTGCCAGCAGTTACCTAGGACAGGGAGAGACCCAGTACTTC. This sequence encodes CASSYLGQGETQYF.

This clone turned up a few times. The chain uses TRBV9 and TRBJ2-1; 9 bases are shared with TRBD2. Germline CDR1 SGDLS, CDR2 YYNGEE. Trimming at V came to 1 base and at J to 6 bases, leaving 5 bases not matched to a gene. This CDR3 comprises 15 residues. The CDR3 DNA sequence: TGTGCCAGCAGCGTAAGTCTAGCGGGGATCAATGAGCAGTTCTTC. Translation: CASSVSLAGINEQFF.

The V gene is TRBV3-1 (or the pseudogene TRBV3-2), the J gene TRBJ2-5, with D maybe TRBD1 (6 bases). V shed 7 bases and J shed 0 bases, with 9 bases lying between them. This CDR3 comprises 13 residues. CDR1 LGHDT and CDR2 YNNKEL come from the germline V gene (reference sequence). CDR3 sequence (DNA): TGTGCCAGCATGGGACACGACCAAGAGACCCAGTACTTC. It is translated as CASMGHDQETQYF.

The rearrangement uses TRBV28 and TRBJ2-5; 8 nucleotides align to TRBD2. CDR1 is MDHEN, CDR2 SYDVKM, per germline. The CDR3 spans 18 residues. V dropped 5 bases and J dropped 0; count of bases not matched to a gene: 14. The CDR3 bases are TGTGCCAGCAGTCCTTTTAGCGGGAAAGATAGGTACCAAGAGACCCAGTACTTC. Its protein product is CASSPFSGKDRYQETQYF.

CDR3 in amino acids: CASSLKGLYSGNTIYF. Written as DNA, the CDR3 is TGTGCCAGCAGCTTAAAGGGACTATACTCTGGAAACACCATATATTTT. The chain has TRBV7-8 and TRBJ1-3; maybe TRBD1 (5 bases). V lost 2 bases to trimming and J lost 0 bases, with 11 bases between them. The length of the CDR3 is 16 residues. Germline CDR1 SGHVS, CDR2 FQNEAQ.

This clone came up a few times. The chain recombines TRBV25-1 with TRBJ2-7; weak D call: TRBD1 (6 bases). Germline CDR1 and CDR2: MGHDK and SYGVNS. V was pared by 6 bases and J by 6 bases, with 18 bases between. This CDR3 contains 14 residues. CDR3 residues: CASSGGGIFGEQYF. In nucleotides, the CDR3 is TGTGCCAGCAGCGGTGGGGGCATCTTTGGCGAGCAGTACTTC.

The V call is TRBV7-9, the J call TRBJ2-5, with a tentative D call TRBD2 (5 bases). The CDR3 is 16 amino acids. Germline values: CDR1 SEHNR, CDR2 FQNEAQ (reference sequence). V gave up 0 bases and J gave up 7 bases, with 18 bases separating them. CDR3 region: CASSLAPRAGNGTQYF. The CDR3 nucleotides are TGTGCCAGCAGCTTAGCCCCACGGGCGGGCAACGGGACCCAGTACTTC.

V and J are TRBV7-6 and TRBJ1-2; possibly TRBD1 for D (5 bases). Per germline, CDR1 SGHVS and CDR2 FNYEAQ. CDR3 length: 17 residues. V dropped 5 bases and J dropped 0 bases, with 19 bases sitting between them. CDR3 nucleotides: TGTGCCAGCAGCCTCGGTTTGGGGCGGGAAACTAACTATGGCTACACCTTC. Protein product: CASSLGLGRETNYGYTF.

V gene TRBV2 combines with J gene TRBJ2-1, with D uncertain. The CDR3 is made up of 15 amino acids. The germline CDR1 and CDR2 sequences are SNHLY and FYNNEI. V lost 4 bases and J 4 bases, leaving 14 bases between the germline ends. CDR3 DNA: TGTGCCAGCAGTGTCGGAGTCAGAAAATACAATGAGCAGTTCTTC. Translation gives CASSVGVRKYNEQFF.

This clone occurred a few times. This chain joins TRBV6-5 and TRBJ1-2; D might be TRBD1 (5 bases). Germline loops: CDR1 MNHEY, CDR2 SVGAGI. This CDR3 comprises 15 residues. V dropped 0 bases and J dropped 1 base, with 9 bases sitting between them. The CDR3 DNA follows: TGTGCCAGCAGTTACTCGACCGGGGGTAACTATGGCTACACCTTC. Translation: CASSYSTGGNYGYTF.

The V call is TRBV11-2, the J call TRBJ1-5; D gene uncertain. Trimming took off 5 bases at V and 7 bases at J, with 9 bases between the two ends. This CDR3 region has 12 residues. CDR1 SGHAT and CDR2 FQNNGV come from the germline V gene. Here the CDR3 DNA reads TGTGCCAGCAGCCGCGAGGGCCAGCCCCAGCATTTT. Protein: CASSREGQPQHF.

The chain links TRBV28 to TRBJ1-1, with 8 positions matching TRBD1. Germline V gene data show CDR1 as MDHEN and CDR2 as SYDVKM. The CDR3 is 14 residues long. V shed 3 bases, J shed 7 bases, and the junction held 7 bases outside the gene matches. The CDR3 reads CASSLGRGQVEAFF. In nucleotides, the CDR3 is TGTGCCAGCAGTTTGGGCAGGGGGCAAGTTGAAGCTTTCTTT.

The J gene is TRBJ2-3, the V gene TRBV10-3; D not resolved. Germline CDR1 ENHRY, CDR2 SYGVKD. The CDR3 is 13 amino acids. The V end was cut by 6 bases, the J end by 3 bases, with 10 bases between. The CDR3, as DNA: TGTGCCATCAGCCCAAAACTGACAGATACGCAGTATTTT. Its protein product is CAISPKLTDTQYF.

CDR3 nucleotide sequence: TGTGCCAGCAGCCCACAGGGGATTGCTGAAGCTTTCTTT. Protein sequence: CASSPQGIAEAFF. V usage is TRBV28 and J usage is TRBJ1-1; 7 bases agree with TRBD1. V lost 6 bases, J lost 6 bases, and 7 bases stayed unmatched. Per germline, CDR1 MDHEN and CDR2 SYDVKM. This CDR3 comprises 13 residues.

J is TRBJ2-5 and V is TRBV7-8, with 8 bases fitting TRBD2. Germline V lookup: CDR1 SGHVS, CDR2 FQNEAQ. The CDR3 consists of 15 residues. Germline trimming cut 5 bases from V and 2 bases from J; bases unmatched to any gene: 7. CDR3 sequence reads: CASSRGRGGQETQYF. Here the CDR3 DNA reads TGTGCCAGCAGCCGAGGCCGGGGGGGGCAAGAGACCCAGTACTTC.

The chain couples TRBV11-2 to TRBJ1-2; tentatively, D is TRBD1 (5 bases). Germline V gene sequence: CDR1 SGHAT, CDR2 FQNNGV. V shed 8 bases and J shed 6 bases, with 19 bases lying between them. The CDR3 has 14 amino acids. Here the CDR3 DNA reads TGTGCCAGCTGGGGCCCCCCGGGGGGTGATGGCTACACCTTC. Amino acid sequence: CASWGPPGGDGYTF.

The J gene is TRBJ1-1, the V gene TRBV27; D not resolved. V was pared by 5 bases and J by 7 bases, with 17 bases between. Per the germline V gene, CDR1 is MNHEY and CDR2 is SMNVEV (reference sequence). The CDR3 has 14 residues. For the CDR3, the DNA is TGTGCCAGCAGTCTCCTCCGGGAGTCCCGTGAAGCTTTCTTT. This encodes CASSLLRESREAFF.

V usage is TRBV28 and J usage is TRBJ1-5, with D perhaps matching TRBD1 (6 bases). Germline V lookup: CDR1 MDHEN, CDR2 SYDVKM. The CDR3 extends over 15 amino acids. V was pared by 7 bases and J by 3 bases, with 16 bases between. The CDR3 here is CASTAGQTHNQPQHF. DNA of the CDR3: TGTGCCAGCACGGCCGGACAGACCCACAATCAGCCCCAGCATTTT.

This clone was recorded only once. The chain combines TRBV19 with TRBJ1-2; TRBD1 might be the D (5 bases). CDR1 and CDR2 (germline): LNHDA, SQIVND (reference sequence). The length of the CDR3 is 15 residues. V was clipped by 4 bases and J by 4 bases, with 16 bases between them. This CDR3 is CASSTARGWAYGYTF. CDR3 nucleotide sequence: TGTGCCAGTAGTACGGCCCGGGGGTGGGCCTATGGCTACACCTTC.

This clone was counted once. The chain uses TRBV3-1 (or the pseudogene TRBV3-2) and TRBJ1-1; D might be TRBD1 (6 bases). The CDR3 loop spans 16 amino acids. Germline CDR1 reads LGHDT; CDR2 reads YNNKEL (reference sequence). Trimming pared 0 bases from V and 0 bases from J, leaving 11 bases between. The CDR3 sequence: CASSQERGHMNTEAFF. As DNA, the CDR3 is TGTGCCAGCAGCCAAGAGAGGGGACACATGAACACTGAAGCTTTCTTT.

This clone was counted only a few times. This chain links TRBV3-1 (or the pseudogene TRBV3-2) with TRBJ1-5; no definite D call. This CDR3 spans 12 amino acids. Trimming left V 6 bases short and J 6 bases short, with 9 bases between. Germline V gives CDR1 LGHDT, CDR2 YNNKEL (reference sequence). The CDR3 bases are TGTGCCAGCAGTCTTGAGGGTCAGCCCCAGCATTTT. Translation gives CASSLEGQPQHF.

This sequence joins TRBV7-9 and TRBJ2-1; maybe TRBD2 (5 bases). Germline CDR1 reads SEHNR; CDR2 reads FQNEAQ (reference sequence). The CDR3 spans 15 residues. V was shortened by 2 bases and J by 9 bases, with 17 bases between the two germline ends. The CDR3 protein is CASSLRGAPFGEQFF. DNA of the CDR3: TGTGCCAGCAGCTTACGGGGTGCACCCTTCGGTGAGCAGTTCTTC.

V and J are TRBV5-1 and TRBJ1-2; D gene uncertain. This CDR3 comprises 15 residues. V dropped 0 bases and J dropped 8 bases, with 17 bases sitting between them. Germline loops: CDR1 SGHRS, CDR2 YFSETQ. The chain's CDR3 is CASSLEEAGRVGYTF. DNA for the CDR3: TGCGCCAGCAGCTTGGAAGAGGCCGGGCGGGTAGGCTACACCTTC. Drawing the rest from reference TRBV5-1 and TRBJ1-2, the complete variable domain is KAGVTQTPRYLIKTRGQQVTLSCSPISGHRSVSWYQQTPGQGLQFLFEYFSETQRNKGNFPGRFSGRQFSNSRSEMNVSTLELGDSALYLCASSLEEAGRVGYTFGSGTRLTVV.

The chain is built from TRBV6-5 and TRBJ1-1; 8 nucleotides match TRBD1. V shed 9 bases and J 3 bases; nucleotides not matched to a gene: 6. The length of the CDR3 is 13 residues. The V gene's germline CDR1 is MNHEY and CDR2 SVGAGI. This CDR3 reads CASLTGGDTEAFF. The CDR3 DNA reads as TGTGCCAGTCTCACAGGGGGAGACACTGAAGCTTTCTTT.

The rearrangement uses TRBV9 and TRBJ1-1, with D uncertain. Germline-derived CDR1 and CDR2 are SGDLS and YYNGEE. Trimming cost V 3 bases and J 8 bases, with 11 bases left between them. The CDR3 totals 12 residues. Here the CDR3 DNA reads TGTGCCAGCAGCGCAGGTACAGACGAAGCTTTCTTT. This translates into CASSAGTDEAFF.

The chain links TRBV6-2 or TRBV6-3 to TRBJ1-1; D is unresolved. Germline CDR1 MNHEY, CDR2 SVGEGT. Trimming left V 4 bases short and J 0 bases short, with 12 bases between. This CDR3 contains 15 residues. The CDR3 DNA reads TGTGCCAGCAGTTCCTCGCGACTCATGAACACTGAAGCTTTCTTT. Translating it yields CASSSSRLMNTEAFF.